Listed here are 10 T cell receptor beta chains from one sample, sequenced in a study of blood T cell repertoires in COVID-19. The method was immunoSEQ multiplex PCR; TCRdb's version includes in-frame clones alone and lacks a portion of them. The table lists around 250,000 clones, around 83% of them singletons. Sequences were obtained from peripheral blood. Receptors originate from a man older than 75 with acute or convalescent COVID-19.

This clone was seen a few times. The chain employs TRBV24-1 and TRBJ2-1; 10 nucleotides line up with TRBD1. J gave up 8 bases and V 2 bases, and 8 bases lay outside the gene matches. CDR3 length: 16 residues. Per germline, CDR1 KGHDR and CDR2 SFDVKD. The chain's CDR3 is CATSDWGTGEEYEQFF. CDR3 nucleotides: TGTGCCACCAGTGATTGGGGGACAGGGGAGGAATATGAGCAGTTCTTC.

The J gene is TRBJ2-1, the V gene TRBV5-1; D is possibly TRBD2 (5 bases). Per the germline V gene, CDR1 is SGHRS and CDR2 is YFSETQ. The ends were cut back, 2 bases at V and 0 bases at J, with 9 bases in the middle. CDR3 length: 15 residues. Written as DNA, the CDR3 is TGCGCCAGCAGCTTAGAGGGCCTCTCCTACAATGAGCAGTTCTTC. Amino acids: CASSLEGLSYNEQFF.

V and J are TRBV27 and TRBJ1-1; 7 nucleotides match TRBD1. The CDR3 has 13 residues. The germline gives CDR1 MNHEY, CDR2 SMNVEV (reference sequence). Unmatched junction bases numbered 5, after V lost 6 bases and J lost 4 bases. For the CDR3, the DNA is TGTGCCAGCAGGGTAGACAGGGTCACTGAAGCTTTCTTT. Amino acid sequence: CASRVDRVTEAFF.

The chain links TRBV7-2 to TRBJ2-7; D is undetermined. This CDR3 is 14 amino acids long. The germline gives CDR1 SGHTA, CDR2 FQGNSA. Trimming took 1 base from V and 0 from J, leaving 7 bases between them. DNA for the CDR3: TGTGCCAGCAGCTTAGGATTTAGCTCCTACGAGCAGTACTTC. Residues: CASSLGFSSYEQYF.

The chain uses TRBV14 and TRBJ1-2; D remains unclear. Germline CDR1 is SGHDN and CDR2 is FVKESK. V lost 2 bases and J lost 7, with 11 bases in between. This CDR3 has 13 amino acids. The CDR3 DNA is TGTGCCAGCAGCCAAACAAGGTCGGGTGGCTACACCTTC. Translating it yields CASSQTRSGGYTF.

The J gene is TRBJ1-1, the V gene TRBV19, with TRBD1 as a possible D gene (5 bases). Per the germline V gene, CDR1 is LNHDA and CDR2 is SQIVND (reference sequence). Trimming left V 6 bases short and J 4 bases short, with 15 bases between. This CDR3 has 14 amino acids. The CDR3: CASSSPGDFTEAFF. The CDR3 region has the DNA TGTGCCAGTAGCTCCCCGGGGGATTTCACTGAAGCTTTCTTT.

The chain carries TRBV29-1 and TRBJ2-3, with TRBD1 matching over 8 bases. With V trimmed by 4 bases and J by 1 base, 7 bases remained unmatched. Germline CDR1 SQVTM, CDR2 ANQGSEA. The CDR3 has 15 residues. CDR3 in DNA: TGCAGCGTTGGTCGGCTGGACAGGGGCACAGATACGCAGTATTTT. Residues: CSVGRLDRGTDTQYF.

This rearrangement joins TRBV13 to TRBJ2-7; 9 bases agree with TRBD2. V shed 6 bases and J 2 bases; nucleotides not matched to a gene: 5. The CDR3 is made up of 14 amino acids. Per the germline V gene, CDR1 is PRHDT and CDR2 is FYEKMQ (reference sequence). CDR3 sequence: CASSKREVTYEQYF. CDR3 in DNA: TGTGCCAGCAGTAAGCGGGAGGTGACCTACGAGCAGTACTTC.

The chain links TRBV6-5 to TRBJ2-7, with 8 bases lining up with TRBD2. The CDR3 sequence is 14 residues long. Trimming removed 5 bases from V and 6 bases from J; junction bases left unmatched: 9. Per the germline V gene, CDR1 is MNHEY and CDR2 is SVGAGI. CDR3 loop: CASSIGRALGEQYF. CDR3 nucleotide sequence: TGTGCCAGCAGTATCGGGAGGGCCCTCGGCGAGCAGTACTTC.

The rearrangement links TRBV7-9 to TRBJ1-1; D is unclear. Germline CDR1 and CDR2: SEHNR and FQNEAQ (reference sequence). CDR3 length: 13 residues. The V gene lost 3 bases and the J gene lost 1 base, with 6 bases spanning the gap. This CDR3 reads CASSFSENTEAFF. For the CDR3, the DNA is TGTGCCAGCAGCTTCTCAGAGAACACTGAAGCTTTCTTT.